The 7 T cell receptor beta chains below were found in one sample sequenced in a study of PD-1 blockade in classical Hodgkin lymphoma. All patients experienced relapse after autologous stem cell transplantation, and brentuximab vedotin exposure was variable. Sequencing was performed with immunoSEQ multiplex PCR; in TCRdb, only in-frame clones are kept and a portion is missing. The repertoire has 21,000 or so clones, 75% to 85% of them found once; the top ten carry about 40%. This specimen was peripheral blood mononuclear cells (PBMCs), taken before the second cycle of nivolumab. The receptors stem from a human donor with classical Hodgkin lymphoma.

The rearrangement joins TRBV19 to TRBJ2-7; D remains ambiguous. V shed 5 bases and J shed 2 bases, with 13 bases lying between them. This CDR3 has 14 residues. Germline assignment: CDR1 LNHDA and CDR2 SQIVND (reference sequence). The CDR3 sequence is CASSLDGATYEQYF. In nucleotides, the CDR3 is TGTGCCAGTAGTTTGGACGGCGCGACCTACGAGCAGTACTTC.

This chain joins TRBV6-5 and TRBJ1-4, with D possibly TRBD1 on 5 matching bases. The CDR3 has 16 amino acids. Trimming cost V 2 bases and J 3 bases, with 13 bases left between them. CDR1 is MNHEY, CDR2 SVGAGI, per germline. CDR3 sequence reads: CASSYTGGGANEKLFF. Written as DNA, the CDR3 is TGTGCCAGCAGTTACACCGGCGGGGGTGCTAATGAAAAACTGTTTTTT.

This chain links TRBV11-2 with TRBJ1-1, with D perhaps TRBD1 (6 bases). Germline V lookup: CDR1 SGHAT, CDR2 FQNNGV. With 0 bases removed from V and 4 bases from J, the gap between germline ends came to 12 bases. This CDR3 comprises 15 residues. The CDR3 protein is CASSLDRLGGTEAFF. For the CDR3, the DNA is TGTGCCAGCAGCTTAGATCGGTTAGGGGGCACTGAAGCTTTCTTT.

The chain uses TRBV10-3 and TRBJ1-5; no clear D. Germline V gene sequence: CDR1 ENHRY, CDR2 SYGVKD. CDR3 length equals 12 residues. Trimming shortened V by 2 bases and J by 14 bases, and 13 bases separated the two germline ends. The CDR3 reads CAISERRTGKHF. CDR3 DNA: TGTGCCATCAGTGAGCGCAGGACGGGGAAGCATTTT.

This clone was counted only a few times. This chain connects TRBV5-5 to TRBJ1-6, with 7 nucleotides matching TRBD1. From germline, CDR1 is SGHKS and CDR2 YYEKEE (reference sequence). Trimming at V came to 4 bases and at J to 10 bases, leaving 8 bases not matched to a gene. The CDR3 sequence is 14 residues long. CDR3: CASSGQVTGSPLHF. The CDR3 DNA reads TGTGCCAGCAGCGGACAGGTCACCGGCTCACCCCTCCACTTT.

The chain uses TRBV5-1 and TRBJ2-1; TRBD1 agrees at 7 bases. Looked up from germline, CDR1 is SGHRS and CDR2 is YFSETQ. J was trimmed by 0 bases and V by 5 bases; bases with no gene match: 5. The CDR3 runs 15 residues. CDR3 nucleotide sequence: TGCGCCAGCAGGACGACAGGGAGCTCCTACAATGAGCAGTTCTTC. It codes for CASRTTGSSYNEQFF.

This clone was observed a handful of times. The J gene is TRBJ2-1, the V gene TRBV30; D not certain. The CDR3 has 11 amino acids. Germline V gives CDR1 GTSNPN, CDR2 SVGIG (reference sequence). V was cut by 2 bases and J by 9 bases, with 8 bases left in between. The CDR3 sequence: CAWSPFSEQFF. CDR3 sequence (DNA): TGTGCCTGGAGTCCCTTTTCTGAGCAGTTCTTC.